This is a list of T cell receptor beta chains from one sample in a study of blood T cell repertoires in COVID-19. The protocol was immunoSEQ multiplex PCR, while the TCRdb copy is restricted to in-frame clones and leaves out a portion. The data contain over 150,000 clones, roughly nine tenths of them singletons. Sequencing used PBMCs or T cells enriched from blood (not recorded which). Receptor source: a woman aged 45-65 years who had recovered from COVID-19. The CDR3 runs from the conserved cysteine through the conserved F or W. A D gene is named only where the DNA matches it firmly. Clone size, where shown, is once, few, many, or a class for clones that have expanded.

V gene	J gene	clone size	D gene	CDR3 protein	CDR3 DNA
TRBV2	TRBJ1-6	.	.	CASSLQEKYNSPLHF	TGTGCCAGCAGCTTACAGGAAAAGTACAATTCACCCCTCCACTTT
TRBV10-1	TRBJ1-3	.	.	CASSEPPIPGNTIYF	TGCGCCAGCAGTGAGCCCCCTATCCCTGGAAACACCATATATTTT
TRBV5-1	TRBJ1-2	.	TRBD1	CASSLGQGIYGYTF	TGCGCCAGCAGCCTGGGACAGGGGATCTATGGCTACACCTTC
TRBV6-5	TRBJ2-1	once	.	CASRSGFYNEQFF	TGTGCCAGCAGAAGCGGTTTCTACAATGAGCAGTTCTTC
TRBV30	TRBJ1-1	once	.	CAWSVGANTEAFF	TGTGCCTGGAGTGTAGGAGCGAACACTGAAGCTTTCTTT
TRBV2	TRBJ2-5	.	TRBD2	CASSKKDGGSAETQYF	TGTGCCAGCAGTAAAAAAGACGGCGGGAGTGCAGAGACCCAGTACTTC
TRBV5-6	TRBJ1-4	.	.	CASSLARINEKLFF	TGTGCCAGCAGCTTGGCCAGGATCAATGAAAAACTGTTTTTT
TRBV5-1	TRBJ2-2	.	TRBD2	CASSWTSGSPNTGELFF	TGCGCCAGCAGCTGGACTAGCGGGAGTCCGAACACCGGGGAGCTGTTTTTT
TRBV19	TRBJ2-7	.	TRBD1	CASGGQGRGEQYF	TGTGCCAGTGGGGGACAGGGAAGGGGCGAGCAGTACTTC
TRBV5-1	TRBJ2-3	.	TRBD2	CASSPTAALAGTGTQYF	TGCGCCAGCAGCCCAACGGCGGCACTAGCGGGAACCGGTACGCAGTATTTT
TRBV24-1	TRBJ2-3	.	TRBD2	CATSDLPGRETGGTQYF	TGTGCCACCAGTGATTTGCCGGGACGGGAAACGGGAGGGACGCAGTATTTT
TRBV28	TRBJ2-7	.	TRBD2	CASRHGLAGAEQYF	TGTGCCAGCAGGCACGGACTAGCGGGTGCCGAGCAGTACTTC
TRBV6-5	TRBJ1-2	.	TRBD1	CASKGTGVGYGYTF	TGTGCCAGCAAAGGGACAGGGGTGGGGTATGGCTACACCTTC
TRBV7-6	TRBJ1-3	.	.	CASSLGQLRGNTIYF	TGTGCCAGCAGCTTAGGCCAACTGCGGGGAAACACCATATATTTT
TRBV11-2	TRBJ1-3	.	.	CASSQTGSASGNTIYF	TGTGCCAGCAGCCAGACGGGATCGGCCTCTGGAAACACCATATATTTT
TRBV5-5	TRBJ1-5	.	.	CASSRNVGGNQPQHF	TGTGCCAGCAGCCGTAACGTAGGGGGCAATCAGCCCCAGCATTTT
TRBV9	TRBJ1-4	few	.	CASSRENEKLFF	TGTGCCAGCAGCAGGGAGAATGAAAAACTGTTTTTT
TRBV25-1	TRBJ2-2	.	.	CASSTDWNTGELFF	TGTGCCAGCAGTACCGACTGGAACACCGGGGAGCTGTTTTTT
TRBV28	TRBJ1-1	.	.	CASSLQTEAFF	TGTGCCAGCAGCTTACAGACTGAAGCTTTCTTT
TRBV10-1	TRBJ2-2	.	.	CASSAQSTGELFF	TGCGCCAGCAGTGCCCAGTCGACCGGGGAGCTGTTTTTT
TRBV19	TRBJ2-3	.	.	CASSRSNRFTSTDTQYF	TGTGCCAGTAGTAGAAGTAATAGATTTACTAGCACAGATACGCAGTATTTT
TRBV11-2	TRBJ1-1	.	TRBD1	CASSPKGTALMNTEAFF	TGTGCCAGCAGCCCTAAAGGGACAGCGTTAATGAACACTGAAGCTTTCTTT
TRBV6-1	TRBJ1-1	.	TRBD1	CASSDVDRGRSNTEAFF	TGTGCCAGCAGTGACGTCGACAGGGGGAGGTCGAACACTGAAGCTTTCTTT
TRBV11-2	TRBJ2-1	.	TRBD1	CASSGRQGAYNEQFF	TGTGCCAGCAGCGGCAGACAGGGGGCCTACAATGAGCAGTTCTTC
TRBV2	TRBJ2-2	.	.	CASSGRGWELFF	TGTGCCAGCAGTGGACGAGGGTGGGAGCTGTTTTTT
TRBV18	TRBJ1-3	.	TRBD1	CASSPDRAGNTIYF	TGTGCCAGCTCGCCGGACAGGGCTGGAAACACCATATATTTT
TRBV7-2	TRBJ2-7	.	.	CASSTRLTSSYEQYF	TGTGCCAGCAGCACTAGGCTGACTAGCTCCTACGAGCAGTACTTC
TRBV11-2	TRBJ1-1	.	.	CASSLLEEAFF	TGTGCCAGCAGCTTACTTGAGGAAGCTTTCTTT
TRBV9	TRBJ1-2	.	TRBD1	CASSADRGSYTF	TGTGCCAGCAGTGCCGACAGGGGAAGCTACACCTTC
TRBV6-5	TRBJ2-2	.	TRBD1	CASRTGSPGELFF	TGTGCCAGCAGGACAGGGTCCCCCGGGGAGCTGTTTTTT
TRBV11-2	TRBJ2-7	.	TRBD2	CASSLEASGRGAHEQYF	TGTGCCAGCAGCTTAGAGGCTAGCGGGAGAGGGGCCCACGAGCAGTACTTC
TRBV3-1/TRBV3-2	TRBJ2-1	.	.	CASSQWWSSYNEQFF	TGTGCCAGCAGCCAATGGTGGAGCAGTTACAATGAGCAGTTCTTC
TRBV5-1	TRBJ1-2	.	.	CASSLGTAAGYGYTF	TGCGCCAGCAGCTTGGGGACAGCTGCCGGGTATGGCTACACCTTC
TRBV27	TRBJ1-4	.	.	CASSRTLKEKLFF	TGTGCCAGCAGTCGGACATTGAAGGAAAAACTGTTTTTT
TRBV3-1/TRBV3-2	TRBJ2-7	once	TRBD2	CASSQGTSGNYEQYF	TGTGCCAGCAGCCAGGGGACTAGCGGGAACTACGAGCAGTACTTC
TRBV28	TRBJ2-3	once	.	CASSLSSRDTQYF	TGTGCCAGCAGTTTATCCTCTAGGGATACGCAGTATTTT
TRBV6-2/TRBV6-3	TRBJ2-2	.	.	CASSYGGAGSNTGELFF	TGTGCCAGCAGTTACGGGGGAGCGGGTTCGAACACCGGGGAGCTGTTTTTT
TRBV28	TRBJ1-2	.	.	CASSAWNYGYTF	TGTGCCAGCTCCGCGTGGAACTATGGCTACACCTTC
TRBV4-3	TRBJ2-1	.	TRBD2	CASSQGGLAGGSKYNEQFF	TGCGCCAGCAGCCAAGGCGGGCTAGCGGGAGGTAGTAAATACAATGAGCAGTTCTTC
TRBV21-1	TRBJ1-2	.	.	CASSKVQGYTF	TGTGCCAGCAGCAAAGTTCAGGGCTACACCTTC
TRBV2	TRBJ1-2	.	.	CASRLGQIILTGYTF	TGTGCCAGCAGGCTCGGACAGATAATCCTCACTGGCTACACCTTC
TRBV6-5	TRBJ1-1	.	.	CASSLRPRDTEAFF	TGTGCCAGCAGTTTACGGCCTCGGGACACTGAAGCTTTCTTT
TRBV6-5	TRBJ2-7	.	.	CASGSYEQYF	TGTGCCAGTGGGAGCTACGAGCAGTACTTC
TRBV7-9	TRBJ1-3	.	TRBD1	CASNGGDRGSLSGNTIYF	TGTGCCAGCAACGGTGGGGACAGGGGATCCCTCTCAGGAAACACCATATATTTT
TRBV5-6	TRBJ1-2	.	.	CASSLGQGNYGYTF	TGTGCCAGCAGCTTGGGCCAGGGGAACTATGGCTACACCTTC
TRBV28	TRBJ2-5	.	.	CASEWGGQETQYF	TGTGCCTCCGAGTGGGGCGGACAAGAGACCCAGTACTTC
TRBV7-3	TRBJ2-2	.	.	CASSSGLDTGELFF	TGTGCCAGCAGCTCGGGACTTGACACCGGGGAGCTGTTTTTT
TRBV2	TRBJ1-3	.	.	CASKTDYSGNTIYF	TGTGCCAGCAAGACCGACTACTCTGGAAACACCATATATTTT
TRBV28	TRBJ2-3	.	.	CASSLGLEGSDTQYF	TGTGCCAGCAGTTTAGGGCTAGAGGGTTCAGATACGCAGTATTTT
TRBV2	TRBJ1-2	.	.	CASLGRGYGYTF	TGTGCCAGCCTGGGCAGGGGCTATGGCTACACCTTC
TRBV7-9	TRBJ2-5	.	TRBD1	CASSLETGGVRETQYF	TGTGCCAGCAGCTTAGAGACAGGGGGCGTAAGAGAGACCCAGTACTTC
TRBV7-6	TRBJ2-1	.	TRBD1	CASSYANRGNEQFF	TGTGCCAGCAGCTACGCAAACAGGGGCAATGAGCAGTTCTTC
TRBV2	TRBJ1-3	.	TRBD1	CASSDGQGNTIYF	TGTGCCAGCAGTGACGGACAGGGGAACACCATATATTTT
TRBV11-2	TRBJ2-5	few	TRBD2	CASSFGGRRETQYF	TGTGCCAGCAGCTTCGGCGGGAGGAGGGAGACCCAGTACTTC
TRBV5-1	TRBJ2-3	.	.	CASSLEDGRGTDTQYF	TGCGCCAGCAGCTTGGAAGATGGGCGGGGCACAGATACGCAGTATTTT
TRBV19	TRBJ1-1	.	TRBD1	CASSIGNRGGGKTEAFF	TGTGCCAGTAGTATAGGGAACAGGGGGGGTGGAAAAACTGAAGCTTTCTTT
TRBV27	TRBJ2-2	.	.	CASTLSGSGTGELFF	TGTGCCAGCACCTTAAGCGGCAGTGGGACCGGGGAGCTGTTTTTT
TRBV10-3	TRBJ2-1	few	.	CAISEVEGRGNEQFF	TGTGCCATCAGTGAGGTTGAGGGTAGGGGGAATGAGCAGTTCTTC
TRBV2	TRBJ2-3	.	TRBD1	CASSSQGVTDTQYF	TGTGCCAGCTCCAGTCAGGGGGTCACAGATACGCAGTATTTT